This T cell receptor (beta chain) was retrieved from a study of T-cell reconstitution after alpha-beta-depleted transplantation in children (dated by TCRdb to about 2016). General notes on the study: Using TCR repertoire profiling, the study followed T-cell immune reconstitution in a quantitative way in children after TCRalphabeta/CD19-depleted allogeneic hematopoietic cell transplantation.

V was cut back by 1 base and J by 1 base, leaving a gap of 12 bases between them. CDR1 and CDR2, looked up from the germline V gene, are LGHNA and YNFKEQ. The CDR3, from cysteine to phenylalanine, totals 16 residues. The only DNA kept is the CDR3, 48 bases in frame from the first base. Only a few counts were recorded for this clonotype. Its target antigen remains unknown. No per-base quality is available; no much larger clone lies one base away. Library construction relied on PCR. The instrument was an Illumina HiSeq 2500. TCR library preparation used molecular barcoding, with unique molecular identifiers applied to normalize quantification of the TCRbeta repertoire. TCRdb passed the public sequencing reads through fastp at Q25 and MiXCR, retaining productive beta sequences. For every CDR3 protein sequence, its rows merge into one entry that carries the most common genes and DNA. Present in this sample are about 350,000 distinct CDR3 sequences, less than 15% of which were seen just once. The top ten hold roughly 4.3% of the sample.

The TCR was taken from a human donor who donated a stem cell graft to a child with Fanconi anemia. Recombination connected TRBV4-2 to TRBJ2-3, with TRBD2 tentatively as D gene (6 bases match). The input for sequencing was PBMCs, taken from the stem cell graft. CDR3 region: CASSQGSASGTDTQYF. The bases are TGTGCCAGCAGCCAAGGATCCGCTAGCGGCACAGATACGCAGTATTTT.